The 13 T cell receptor beta chains below all came from one sample that was sequenced in a study of blood T cell repertoires in COVID-19. Repertoires were generated with immunoSEQ multiplex PCR, while TCRdb's copy carries only in-frame clones and drops some. The data contain about 290,000 clones, roughly 80% of them singletons. Sequenced sample: peripheral blood. The receptors derive from a woman in her 50s with active or convalescent COVID-19.

The CDR3 region has the DNA TGCGCCAGCAGCACCCGTTCCGGGACTAGCGAATACAATGAGCAGTTCTTC. It translates to CASSTRSGTSEYNEQFF. The chain has TRBV5-1 and TRBJ2-1; 10 bases are shared with TRBD2. There are 17 residues in the CDR3. Germline V gives CDR1 SGHRS, CDR2 YFSETQ. Losses at the gene ends were 4 bases for V and 4 bases for J; bases not matched to a gene: 11.

V gene TRBV6-5 combines with J gene TRBJ1-2, with D possibly matching TRBD1 (6 bases). The CDR3 loop spans 15 amino acids. Germline CDR1 reads MNHEY; CDR2 reads SVGAGI. Deletions cut 6 bases from V and 2 bases from J, with 16 bases between. The CDR3 sequence is CASRLDRNLNYGYTF. The CDR3 region has the DNA TGTGCCAGCAGGTTGGACAGAAACTTGAACTATGGCTACACCTTC.

The chain is built from TRBV6-5 and TRBJ1-3; the D gene is possibly TRBD1 (5 bases). Per germline, CDR1 MNHEY and CDR2 SVGAGI. V lost 2 bases and J lost 0, with 8 bases in between. The CDR3 runs to 15 residues. CDR3 region: CASSYTGSSGNTIYF. The CDR3 DNA reads TGTGCCAGCAGTTACACAGGAAGCTCTGGAAACACCATATATTTT.

CDR3 sequence reads: CASSQVGVAYNEQFF. Here the CDR3 DNA reads TGCGCCAGCAGCCAAGTAGGGGTAGCCTACAATGAGCAGTTCTTC. This rearrangement joins TRBV4-1 to TRBJ2-1; possibly TRBD1 for D (5 bases). The V end lost 1 base, the J end lost 2 bases, and 9 bases lay between the germline ends. The CDR3 runs to 15 residues. Germline V gene data show CDR1 as MGHRA and CDR2 as YSYEKL.

Remarks on this clone: The sample has other DNA sequences that encode this CDR3 too. Written as DNA, the CDR3 is TGTGCCAGCAGCCGGACAGGGGACACTGAAGCTTTCTTT. This codes for CASSRTGDTEAFF. The chain couples TRBV7-9 to TRBJ1-1, with 9 bases that match TRBD1. Germline assignment: CDR1 SEHNR and CDR2 FQNEAQ (reference sequence). Trimming cost V 5 bases and J 3 bases; bases outside gene matches: 1. The CDR3 totals 13 residues.

The chain uses TRBV5-5 and TRBJ2-2; 9 nucleotides line up with TRBD2. Germline CDR1 is SGHKS and CDR2 is YYEKEE (reference sequence). Trimming cost V 4 bases and J 10 bases; bases outside gene matches: 11. The CDR3 sequence is 15 residues long. The CDR3 protein is CASSHRGGRAEELFF. The CDR3 DNA reads as TGTGCCAGCAGCCATCGGGGCGGGAGGGCCGAGGAGCTGTTTTTT.

The chain is built from TRBV5-4 and TRBJ2-2; the D is unclear. CDR3 size: 14 residues. Trimming pared 0 bases from V and 1 base from J, leaving 4 bases between. Germline loops: CDR1 SGHNT, CDR2 YYREEE (reference sequence). CDR3 in DNA: TGTGCCAGCAGCTTGGGACAGAACACCGGGGAGCTGTTTTTT. It encodes CASSLGQNTGELFF.

The chain has TRBV10-3 and TRBJ1-1, with D possibly matching TRBD1 (6 bases). Germline loops: CDR1 ENHRY, CDR2 SYGVKD. The CDR3 covers 14 residues. Trimming cost V 10 bases and J 5 bases, with 20 bases left between them. Here the CDR3 DNA reads TGTGCCACCGGACAGTCCCCAAGGATAACTGAAGCTTTCTTT. Translated: CATGQSPRITEAFF.

The chain combines TRBV27 with TRBJ2-1, with no clear D. Germline values: CDR1 MNHEY, CDR2 SMNVEV (reference sequence). The CDR3 totals 16 residues. V gave up 6 bases and J gave up 1 base, with 16 bases separating them. CDR3 in amino acids: CASSLLASDSYNEQFF. CDR3 nucleotides: TGTGCCAGCAGCCTTCTCGCGTCTGATTCCTACAATGAGCAGTTCTTC.

There are many counts of this clone. The V gene is TRBV6-1, the J gene TRBJ2-7, with 11 positions matching TRBD1. V trimming: 0 bases; J trimming: 3 bases; junction bases outside the gene matches: 1. There are 15 residues in the CDR3. Looked up from germline, CDR1 is MNHNS and CDR2 is SASEGT. CDR3 sequence reads: CASSEAGTGGYEQYF. CDR3 sequence (DNA): TGTGCCAGCAGTGAAGCCGGGACAGGGGGCTACGAGCAGTACTTC.

This sequence joins TRBV10-3 and TRBJ1-4; D might be TRBD1 (5 bases). In germline, CDR1 is ENHRY, CDR2 SYGVKD. The V end was cut by 10 bases, the J end by 3 bases, with 15 bases between. The CDR3 is made up of 14 amino acids. CDR3 bases: TGTGCCACTGCCCGGGGGGATTCTAATGAAAAACTGTTTTTT. It is translated as CATARGDSNEKLFF.

The genes are TRBV2 and TRBJ2-7, with TRBD1 identical over 7 bases. From germline, CDR1 is SNHLY and CDR2 FYNNEI. The CDR3 runs 14 residues. The ends lost 3 bases at V and 5 bases at J; junction bases unmatched: 7. CDR3 sequence: CASSDLTGNHEQYF. The CDR3, as DNA: TGTGCCAGCAGTGACCTGACAGGGAACCACGAGCAGTACTTC.

The chain combines TRBV9 with TRBJ2-5; 9 bases fit TRBD1. Per germline, CDR1 SGDLS and CDR2 YYNGEE. This CDR3 is 15 amino acids long. V trimming: 4 bases; J trimming: 4 bases; junction bases outside the gene matches: 8. CDR3 sequence reads: CASSQRGTGIETQYF. The CDR3 DNA sequence: TGTGCCAGCAGCCAAAGGGGGACAGGGATAGAGACCCAGTACTTC.